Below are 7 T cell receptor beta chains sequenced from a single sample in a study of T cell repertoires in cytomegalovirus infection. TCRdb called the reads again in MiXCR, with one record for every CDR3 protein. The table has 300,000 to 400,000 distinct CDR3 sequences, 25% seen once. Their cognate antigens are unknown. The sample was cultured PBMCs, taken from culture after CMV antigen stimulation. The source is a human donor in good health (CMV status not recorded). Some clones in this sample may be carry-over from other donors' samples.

CDR3: CAISPVGSEAYEQYF. CDR3 DNA: TGTGCCATCAGCCCCGTTGGATCAGAAGCTTACGAGCAGTACTTC. The V call is TRBV10-3, the J call TRBJ2-7; D ambiguous. This CDR3 contains 15 residues. Germline values: CDR1 ENHRY, CDR2 SYGVKD. V dropped 6 bases and J dropped 4 bases, with 19 bases sitting between them.

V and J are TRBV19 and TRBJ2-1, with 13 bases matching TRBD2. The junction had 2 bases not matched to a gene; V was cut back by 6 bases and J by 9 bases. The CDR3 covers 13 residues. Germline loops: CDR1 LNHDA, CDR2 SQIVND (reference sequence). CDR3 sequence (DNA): TGTGCCAGTAGGACTAGCGGGAGGTCTGAGCAGTTCTTC. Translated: CASRTSGRSEQFF.

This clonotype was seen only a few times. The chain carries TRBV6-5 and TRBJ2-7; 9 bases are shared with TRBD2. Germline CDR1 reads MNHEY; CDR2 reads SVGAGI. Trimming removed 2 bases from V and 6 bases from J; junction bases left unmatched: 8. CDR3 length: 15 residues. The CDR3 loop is CASSYHRGLACEQYV. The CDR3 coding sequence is TGTGCCAGCAGTTACCATCGGGGACTAGCCTGCGAGCAGTACGTC.

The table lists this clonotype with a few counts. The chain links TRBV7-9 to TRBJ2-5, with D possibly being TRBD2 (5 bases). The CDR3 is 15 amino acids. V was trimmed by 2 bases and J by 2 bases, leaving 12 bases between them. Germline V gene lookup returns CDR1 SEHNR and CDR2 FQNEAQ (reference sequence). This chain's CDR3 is CASSLLSGSQETQYF. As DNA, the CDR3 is TGTGCCAGCAGCTTATTGAGCGGTTCTCAAGAGACCCAGTACTTC.

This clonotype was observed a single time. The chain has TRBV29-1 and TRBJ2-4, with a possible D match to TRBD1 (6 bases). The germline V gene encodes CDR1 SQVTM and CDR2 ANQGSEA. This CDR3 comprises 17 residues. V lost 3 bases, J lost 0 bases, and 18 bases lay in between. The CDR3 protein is CSVEMTDSLKAKNIQYF. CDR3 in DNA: TGCAGCGTTGAGATGACGGACAGTTTAAAAGCCAAAAACATTCAGTACTTC.

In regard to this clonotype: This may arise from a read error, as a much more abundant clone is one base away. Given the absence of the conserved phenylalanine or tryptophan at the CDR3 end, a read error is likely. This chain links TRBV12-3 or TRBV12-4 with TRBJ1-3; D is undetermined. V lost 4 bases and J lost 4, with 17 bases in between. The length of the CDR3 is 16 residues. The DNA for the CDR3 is TGTGCCAGCAGTTCGGGCCTTCCCTTACAAGGAAACACCATATATTTA. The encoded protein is CASSSGLPLQGNTIYL.

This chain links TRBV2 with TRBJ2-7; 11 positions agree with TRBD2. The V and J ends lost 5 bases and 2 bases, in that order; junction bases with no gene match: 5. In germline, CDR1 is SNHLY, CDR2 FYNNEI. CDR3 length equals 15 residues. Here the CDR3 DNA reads TGTGCCAGCAGTACTAGCGGGAGTTCGCCCTACGAGCAGTACTTC. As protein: CASSTSGSSPYEQYF.